Described below is a single T cell receptor (beta chain) sequence and its context. The target antigen is unknown. Eight separate reactions per sample yielded the cDNA. TCRdb reworked the 5' RACE reads into one entry per CDR3 protein, no DNA. Its table records about 110,000 distinct CDR3 sequences. Investigators pulled total RNA out of whole blood and did not sort T cells. The record originates from a study of monozygotic twins with inflammatory bowel disease. Whole-study results and caveats: Healthy co-twins showed greater TCRbeta diversity (inverse Simpson) than IBD patients. A lone strong IBD-associated signal or clonotype found no support.

The CDR3 totals 15 residues. Germline loops: CDR1 MNHNS, CDR2 SASEGT. What was sequenced was blood. The V call is TRBV6-1, the J call TRBJ1-5. The origin of this receptor is a human donor with ulcerative colitis or Crohn's disease, or a healthy co-twin of an affected twin (not recorded which). The CDR3: CASSRALGSNQPQHF.